The 4 T cell receptor beta chains listed next were all sequenced from one sample in a study of cytomegalovirus exposure and HLA in healthy donors. The table came from immunoSEQ multiplex PCR; TCRdb's copy has only in-frame clones and leaves some out. The table shows approximately 82,000 clones, with roughly 96% occurring only once. Material for sequencing was PBMCs. Source of these receptors: a young woman in good health and CMV-seronegative.

This chain joins TRBV7-2 and TRBJ2-1, with 10 positions matching TRBD2. V shed 3 bases, J shed 5 bases, and the junction held 4 bases outside the gene matches. Germline-derived CDR1 and CDR2 are SGHTA and FQGNSA. The CDR3 covers 15 residues. CDR3 region: CASSFQRGGHNEQFF. The CDR3, as DNA: TGTGCCAGCAGCTTCCAGCGGGGGGGCCACAATGAGCAGTTCTTC. Supplemented by reference TRBV7-2 and TRBJ2-1, the full variable domain reads GAGVSQSPSNKVTEKGKDVELRCDPISGHTALYWYRQSLGQGLEFLIYFQGNSAPDKSGLPSDRFSAERTGGSVSTLTIQRTQQEDSAVYLCASSFQRGGHNEQFFGPGTRLTVL.

The chain joins TRBV15 to TRBJ2-1; D is unresolved. Germline V gives CDR1 LNHNV, CDR2 YYDKDF (reference sequence). This CDR3 spans 15 amino acids. V was trimmed by 3 bases and J by 2 bases, leaving 11 bases between them. The CDR3: CATSSLRAPYNEQFF. The CDR3 DNA follows: TGTGCCACCAGCAGCCTCCGAGCGCCCTACAATGAGCAGTTCTTC.

This sequence joins TRBV5-1 and TRBJ2-3, with 8 nucleotides matching TRBD2. Germline V gene lookup returns CDR1 SGHRS and CDR2 YFSETQ. V trimming: 6 bases; J trimming: 2 bases; junction bases outside the gene matches: 5. This CDR3 is built from 14 residues. The CDR3 bases are TGCGCCAGCACCAGGACTAGCCCCACAGATACGCAGTATTTT. Amino acids: CASTRTSPTDTQYF.

V and J are TRBV6-1 and TRBJ2-7; D unresolved. CDR1 is MNHNS, CDR2 SASEGT, per germline. This CDR3 is built from 11 residues. Trimming removed 4 bases from V and 4 bases from J, with 5 bases in between. CDR3 loop: CASSGLYEQYF. The CDR3 coding sequence is TGTGCCAGCAGTGGTCTATACGAGCAGTACTTC.